These 24 T cell receptor beta chains were all obtained from the same sample, sequenced in a study of blood T cell repertoires in COVID-19. Profiling relied on immunoSEQ multiplex PCR, and the TCRdb table lists in-frame clones only, not all of them. There are over 200,000 clones in the sample; approximately 86% occur only once, and 1.3% lies in the top ten. Sequences were obtained from peripheral blood. The receptors shown here come from a woman in her 30s with COVID-19, enrolled during active disease.

This clone was counted between two and nine times. This rearrangement joins TRBV19 to TRBJ1-3, with 7 bases identical to TRBD1. Losses at the gene ends were 4 bases for V and 0 bases for J; bases not matched to a gene: 12. This CDR3 comprises 18 residues. CDR1 LNHDA and CDR2 SQIVND come from the germline V gene (reference sequence). The CDR3 DNA follows: TGTGCCAGTAGTACCCTTCGGACAGGCTCTGTCTCTGGAAACACCATATATTTT. This codes for CASSTLRTGSVSGNTIYF.

The CDR3: CASSYSGTGRDQPQHF. The CDR3 region has the DNA TGTGCCAGCAGTTACTCCGGGACAGGGCGAGATCAGCCCCAGCATTTT. The chain combines TRBV6-2 or TRBV6-3 with TRBJ1-5; TRBD1 agrees at 9 bases. Losses at the gene ends were 0 bases for V and 5 bases for J; bases not matched to a gene: 5. This CDR3 is 16 amino acids long. CDR1 MNHEY and CDR2 SVGEGT come from the germline V gene.

The chain combines TRBV7-9 with TRBJ2-3; TRBD2 matches 7 bases. In germline, CDR1 is SEHNR, CDR2 FQNEAQ (reference sequence). This CDR3 is 16 amino acids long. V gave up 5 bases and J gave up 0 bases; unmatched junction bases: 8. CDR3 protein: CASSDTLAASTDTQYF. The CDR3 nucleotides read TGTGCCAGCAGCGACACTCTAGCGGCTAGCACAGATACGCAGTATTTT.

About this clone: The same CDR3 is also encoded by other DNA sequences in this sample. The rearrangement joins TRBV2 to TRBJ2-5; D may be TRBD1 (5 bases). V lost 4 bases to trimming and J lost 3 bases, with 6 bases between them. The CDR3 is 12 amino acids. Germline loops: CDR1 SNHLY, CDR2 FYNNEI. Here the CDR3 DNA reads TGTGCCAGCAGTGTAGGGGAAGAGACCCAGTACTTC. It translates to CASSVGEETQYF.

In its sample, this clone was seen once. The chain uses TRBV18 and TRBJ2-7; 8 bases match TRBD1. CDR1 is KGHSH, CDR2 LQKENI, per germline. After removal of 0 bases from V and 1 base from J, the junction contained 14 bases not matched to a gene. This CDR3 contains 19 residues. The DNA of the CDR3 is TGTGCCAGCTCACCACCGACCGGACAGGGAAGGAGGCTTTCCTACGAGCAGTACTTC. This sequence encodes CASSPPTGQGRRLSYEQYF. The full variable domain, completed using reference TRBV18 and TRBJ2-7, is NAGVMQNPRHLVRRRGQEARLRCSPMKGHSHVYWYRQLPEEGLKFMVYLQKENIIDESGMPKERFSAEFPKEGPSILRIQQVVRGDSAAYFCASSPPTGQGRRLSYEQYFGPGTRLTVT.

The V and J genes are TRBV20-1 and TRBJ1-2, with a weak D call TRBD1 (5 bases). The CDR3 contains 11 residues. V was pared by 5 bases and J by 7 bases, with 11 bases between. Germline-derived CDR1 and CDR2 are DFQATT and SNEGSKA (reference sequence). The CDR3 DNA sequence: TGCAGTGCTGCAGGGTTTGCTGGCTACACCTTC. Translated, it gives CSAAGFAGYTF.

This clone was detected once. The chain couples TRBV7-2 to TRBJ2-1, with 10 bases aligning to TRBD1. The V and J ends lost 2 bases and 5 bases, in that order; junction bases with no gene match: 9. The CDR3 length is 17 residues. Germline CDR1 SGHTA, CDR2 FQGNSA. CDR3 sequence reads: CASSLSPGQGKNNEQFF. CDR3 in DNA: TGTGCCAGCAGCTTATCCCCGGGACAGGGGAAAAACAATGAGCAGTTCTTC.

The V and J genes are TRBV5-1 and TRBJ2-5; no definite D call. The CDR3 runs 13 residues. Germline V gene lookup returns CDR1 SGHRS and CDR2 YFSETQ. V lost 3 bases and J lost 1, with 7 bases in between. The CDR3 reads CASSSFSQETQYF. CDR3 in DNA: TGCGCCAGCAGCTCCTTTAGCCAAGAGACCCAGTACTTC.

J is TRBJ1-5 and V is TRBV30; D gene uncertain. CDR1 is GTSNPN, CDR2 SVGIG, per germline (reference sequence). This CDR3 has 14 residues. With 3 bases removed from V and 1 base from J, the gap between germline ends came to 10 bases. CDR3: CAWREKISNQPQHF. CDR3 nucleotide sequence: TGTGCCTGGAGGGAGAAGATAAGCAATCAGCCCCAGCATTTT.

The chain recombines TRBV15 with TRBJ1-3, with 11 nucleotides matching TRBD1. The CDR3 sequence is 15 residues long. Germline lookup yields CDR1 LNHNV and CDR2 YYDKDF (reference sequence). The V and J ends lost 0 bases and 8 bases, in that order; junction bases with no gene match: 3. The CDR3 DNA reads as TGTGCCACCAGCAGAGATGGGACAGGGGGAGACACCATATATTTT. It codes for CATSRDGTGGDTIYF.

The chain couples TRBV7-3 to TRBJ2-2; D might be TRBD2 (6 bases). Per germline, CDR1 SGHTA and CDR2 FQGTGA. Between the trimmed V and J ends, which lost 0 bases and 3 bases, there was a span of 14 bases. The CDR3 spans 17 residues. CDR3 DNA: TGTGCCAGCAGCTTAACGGGCGGGGTTGGGTACACCGGGGAGCTGTTTTTT. Its translation: CASSLTGGVGYTGELFF.

This chain connects TRBV7-3 to TRBJ1-1; perhaps TRBD1 as D (6 bases). Per germline, CDR1 SGHTA and CDR2 FQGTGA. The CDR3 length is 16 residues. Trimming pared 1 base from V and 6 bases from J, leaving 18 bases between. The CDR3 sequence: CASSLISGDGGAEAFF. The CDR3 DNA is TGTGCCAGCAGCTTAATCAGTGGGGATGGGGGCGCTGAAGCTTTCTTT.

The J gene is TRBJ2-1, the V gene TRBV24-1; 10 bases match TRBD1. The ends lost 3 bases at V and 4 bases at J; junction bases unmatched: 2. Germline CDR1 KGHDR, CDR2 SFDVKD. There are 15 residues in the CDR3. CDR3 nucleotide sequence: TGTGCCACCAGTGATCGGGGACAGGGGTACAATGAGCAGTTCTTC. This encodes CATSDRGQGYNEQFF.

The chain combines TRBV19 with TRBJ2-3; tentative D call: TRBD2 (5 bases). This CDR3 spans 18 amino acids. The germline V and J ends were trimmed by 7 bases and 2 bases, with 25 bases remaining between them. Looked up from germline, CDR1 is LNHDA and CDR2 is SQIVND (reference sequence). CDR3 residues: CASKPLTDLSGITDTQYF. Written as DNA, the CDR3 is TGTGCCAGTAAACCCCTAACCGACTTAAGCGGTATCACAGATACGCAGTATTTT.

The J gene is TRBJ1-2, the V gene TRBV6-4; D perhaps matches TRBD1 (5 bases). V shed 0 bases and J shed 8 bases, with 13 bases lying between them. Germline lookup yields CDR1 MRHNA and CDR2 SNTAGT. This CDR3 has 14 residues. The CDR3 is CASSDSRGGGGYTF. DNA of the CDR3: TGTGCCAGCAGTGACTCGCGGGGCGGAGGCGGCTACACCTTC.

This clone was seen ten or more times. The CDR3 coding sequence is TGTGCCTCCCAAGGGGGAGGCAATCAGCCCCAGCATTTT. Translated: CASQGGGNQPQHF. The rearrangement links TRBV19 to TRBJ1-5; a weak D match, TRBD1 (6 bases). The V end lost 11 bases, the J end lost 2 bases, and 13 bases lay between the germline ends. Germline V gene data show CDR1 as LNHDA and CDR2 as SQIVND (reference sequence). The length of the CDR3 is 13 residues.

The CDR3 here is CASSLAGGTSVNIQYF. CDR3 sequence (DNA): TGTGCCAGCAGCTTAGCCGGAGGGACTAGCGTGAACATTCAGTACTTC. The chain carries TRBV7-2 and TRBJ2-4; 10 positions match TRBD2. This CDR3 has 16 amino acids. In germline, CDR1 is SGHTA, CDR2 FQGNSA. J gave up 7 bases and V 0 bases, and 6 bases lay outside the gene matches.

The chain joins TRBV27 to TRBJ2-7; D may be TRBD1 (6 bases). CDR1 is MNHEY, CDR2 SMNVEV, per germline (reference sequence). V lost 7 bases to trimming and J lost 2 bases, with 18 bases between them. CDR3 size: 15 residues. CDR3 residues: CASTQTGIGAYEQYF. The DNA of the CDR3 is TGTGCCAGCACCCAAACAGGGATCGGGGCCTACGAGCAGTACTTC.

The chain joins TRBV6-6 to TRBJ2-7; tentative D call: TRBD1 (6 bases). V dropped 2 bases and J dropped 3 bases, with 11 bases sitting between them. The CDR3 is made up of 14 amino acids. Per the germline V gene, CDR1 is MNHNY and CDR2 is SVGAGI (reference sequence). Written as DNA, the CDR3 is TGTGCCAGCAGTTACGGCAGGGGCCTCTACGAGCAGTACTTC. Translation: CASSYGRGLYEQYF.

The chain has TRBV19 and TRBJ2-1; TRBD2 aligns across 7 bases. The V gene's germline CDR1 is LNHDA and CDR2 SQIVND (reference sequence). V shed 4 bases and J 3 bases; nucleotides not matched to a gene: 3. This CDR3 spans 14 amino acids. The CDR3 DNA sequence: TGTGCCAGTAGTAAACGGGAGGACTACAATGAGCAGTTCTTC. Amino acid sequence: CASSKREDYNEQFF.

V and J are TRBV15 and TRBJ1-5, with a possible D match to TRBD1 (5 bases). CDR1 and CDR2 (germline): LNHNV, YYDKDF (reference sequence). The CDR3 is 18 amino acids. V lost 3 bases and J 0 bases, leaving 18 bases between the germline ends. CDR3 bases: TGTGCCACCAGCAGGGGACCGGGGGACTTCGATAGCAATCAGCCCCAGCATTTT. Protein product: CATSRGPGDFDSNQPQHF.

The J gene is TRBJ2-2, the V gene TRBV28; a weak D match, TRBD1 (6 bases). Germline V gene data show CDR1 as MDHEN and CDR2 as SYDVKM. This CDR3 has 15 amino acids. With 7 bases removed from V and 0 bases from J, the gap between germline ends came to 12 bases. This chain's CDR3 is CASTRDNANTGELFF. CDR3 DNA: TGTGCCAGCACTAGGGACAACGCGAACACCGGGGAGCTGTTTTTT.

This sequence joins TRBV7-2 and TRBJ2-3, with D tentatively TRBD1 (6 bases). CDR3 length equals 16 residues. Germline values: CDR1 SGHTA, CDR2 FQGNSA. V gave up 1 base and J gave up 2 bases, with 13 bases separating them. The CDR3 DNA follows: TGTGCCAGCAGCTTAGGGGGGCGGACTCTCACAGATACGCAGTATTTT. The encoded protein is CASSLGGRTLTDTQYF.

The J gene is TRBJ2-1, the V gene TRBV30; 10 nucleotides match TRBD2. The V gene end was trimmed by 4 bases and the J gene end by 3 bases; junction bases not matched to a gene: 3. Germline-derived CDR1 and CDR2 are GTSNPN and SVGIG (reference sequence). CDR3 size: 14 residues. Written as DNA, the CDR3 is TGTGCCTGGAAAAGCGGGAGGGTCTACAATGAGCAGTTCTTC. It codes for CAWKSGRVYNEQFF.